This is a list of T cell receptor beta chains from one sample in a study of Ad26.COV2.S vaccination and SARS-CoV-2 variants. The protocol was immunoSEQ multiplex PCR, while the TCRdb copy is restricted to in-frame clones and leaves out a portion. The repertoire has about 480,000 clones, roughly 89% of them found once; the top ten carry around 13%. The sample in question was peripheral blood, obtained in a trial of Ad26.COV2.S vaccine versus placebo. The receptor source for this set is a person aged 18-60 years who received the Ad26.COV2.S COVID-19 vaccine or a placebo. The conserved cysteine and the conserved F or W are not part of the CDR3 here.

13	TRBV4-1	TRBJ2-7	ASSPSGQGFYEQY
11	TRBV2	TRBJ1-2	ASSDLGAYGYT
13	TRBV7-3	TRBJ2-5	ASSLIADRRETQY
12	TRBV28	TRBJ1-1	ASSSDGLNTEAF
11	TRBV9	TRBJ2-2	ASTSRITGELF
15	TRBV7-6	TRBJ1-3	ASSFKPGALSGNTIY
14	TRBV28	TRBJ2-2	ASSDPGTGATGELF
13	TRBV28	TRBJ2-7	ASSGSDRVRYEQY
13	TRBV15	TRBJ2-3	ATSRGGPGTDTQY
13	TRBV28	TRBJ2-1	ASGASGTPGNEQF
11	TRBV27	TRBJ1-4	ASSDRGLEKLF
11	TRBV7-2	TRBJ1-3	ASSQGGGNTIY
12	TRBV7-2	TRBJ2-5	ASTASGTKETQY
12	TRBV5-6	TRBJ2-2	ASSHQGPTGELF
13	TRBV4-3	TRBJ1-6	ASSQEGQGSSPLH
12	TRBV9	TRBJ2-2	ASSVEGNTGELF
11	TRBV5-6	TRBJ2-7	ASSFFLGVEQY
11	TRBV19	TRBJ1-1	ASSPRDRDEAF
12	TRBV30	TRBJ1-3	AWSPKDFGNTIY
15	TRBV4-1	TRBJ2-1	ASSQETSVSSYNEQF
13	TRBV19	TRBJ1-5	ASSIDLRGNQPQH
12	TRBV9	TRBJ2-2	ASSATGSAGELF
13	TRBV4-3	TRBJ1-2	ASSPDPGQPYGYT
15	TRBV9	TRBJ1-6	ASSGSAGTGYNSPLH
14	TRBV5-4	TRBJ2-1	ASSSGTGGSYNEQF
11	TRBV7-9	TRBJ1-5	ASSLDSYRPQH
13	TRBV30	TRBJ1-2	AWSAVGPGAGGYT
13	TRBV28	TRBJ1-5	ASSLIGTSNQPQH
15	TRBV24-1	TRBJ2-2	ATSDLGGAQDTGELF
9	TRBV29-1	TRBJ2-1	SVLPWDEQF
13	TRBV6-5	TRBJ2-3	ASGGRAGGTDTQY
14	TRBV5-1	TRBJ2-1	ASSFGGGRAVNEQF
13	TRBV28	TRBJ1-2	ASSSTGGASWGYT
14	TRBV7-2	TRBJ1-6	ASRPTSGTGNSPLH
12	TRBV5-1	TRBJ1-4	ASSLDGVNEKLF
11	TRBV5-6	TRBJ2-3	ASSLARRVTQY
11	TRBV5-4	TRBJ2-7	ASSLGLNYEQY
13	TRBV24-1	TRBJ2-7	ATSDLGLAPYEQY
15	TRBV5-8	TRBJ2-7	ASSLNLNSDASYEQY
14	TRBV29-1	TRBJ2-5	SVVLRAGKVRETQY
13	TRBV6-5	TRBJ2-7	ASSLRAPTTGEQY
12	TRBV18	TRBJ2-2	ASSPIGYTGELF
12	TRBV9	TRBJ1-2	ASSARGQPYGYT
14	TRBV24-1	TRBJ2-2	ATSEGLAENTGELF
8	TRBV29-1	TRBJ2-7	SVGGYEQY
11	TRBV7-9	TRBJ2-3	ASSPSSRNTQY
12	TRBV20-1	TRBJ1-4	SASTWGAGEKLF
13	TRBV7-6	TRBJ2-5	ASSPSGQGSETQY
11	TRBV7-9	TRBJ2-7	ASSFSGTGEQY